This entry concerns a single TCR beta chain. The target antigen is unknown. This specimen belongs to a study of shared clonotypes between healthy human individuals. Study results and caveats: Lower generation probabilities were found for non-shared clonotypes than for those shared by all four donors.

The repertoire was sequenced with immunoSEQ multiplex PCR; TCRdb's copy has only in-frame clones and lacks some. The table lists approximately 2.3 million clones, 85% to 95% of them singletons, with 0.39% in the top ten. Material: naive CD4+ T cells from PBMCs. Subset reported: CD45RA+ positively selected. This TCR was sampled from a man aged 18 to 29 in good health. Some clones in this sample may be carry-over from other donors' samples.

CDR3 sequence (DNA): TGTGCCAGCAGTTACTCGGGGACTAGAGAGACCCAGTACTTC. Its translation: CASSYSGTRETQYF. This rearrangement joins TRBV6-6 to TRBJ2-5; TRBD2 agrees at 8 bases. This CDR3 is built from 14 residues. J gave up 4 bases and V 0 bases, and 1 base lay outside the gene matches. Germline lookup yields CDR1 MNHNY and CDR2 SVGAGI (reference sequence).